This T cell receptor (beta chain) was sequenced during a study of cytomegalovirus exposure and HLA in healthy donors (dated by TCRdb to 2016 to 2017). Regarding the complete study: In an earlier analysis of some 610 of the donors, approximately 260 Gb of sequence data and some 100 million unique TCR beta sequences from 180 million or so T cells were reported. Typing coverage differed by locus: A, B, C, DRB1 and DQB1 were typed in about 629-640 donors, DQA1 in 500 to 550, DPA1 in approximately 610, and DPB1 in 400 to 490. A later genetic analysis took genome-wide SNP genotypes for 398 of the 666 donors and used that subset as a discovery cohort. A separate validation cohort of approximately 130 different subjects was used in addition to the approximately 610-subject first cohort. The study used immunosequencing to profile the T cell repertoires of 600 to 850 subjects and linked those repertoires to cytomegalovirus serostatus. An earlier analysis of approximately 640 of the donors applied high-throughput TCR beta sequencing to assess whether each TCR beta V gene segment acted as functional or pseudogenic. Among the roughly 410 genotyped donors, approximately 77% belonged to the genetic ancestry cluster associated with self-reported Caucasian donors. HLA typing included class I and class II loci at four-digit resolution. A later analysis re-examined previously published TCR beta repertoires from roughly 650 donors and added high-resolution HLA genotyping to investigate patterns of TCR occurrence. All discovery cohort repertoires had been generated using a single sequencing platform. Because of strong linkage in the cohort, roughly five DR-DQ haplotypes were treated as single units for association and clustering. The study aimed to test whether signatures of past pathogen exposure could be identified by cataloging public T cell receptors. The later analysis used no new phenotypic data to find candidate immune exposures, relying instead on TCR beta sequences and their occurrence across donors. Donor age, sex, ethnicity and CMV serostatus were compiled alongside the repertoire data. Among roughly 370 genotyped donors of the cohort, an average of around 240,000 unique TCR beta nucleotide sequences were sequenced per donor, approximately 20% of them non-productive. To predict cytomegalovirus infection status, the study brought together high-throughput TCR immunosequencing, statistical association of individual TCRs with disease status, and machine learning. An early release that covered about 600 HLA-typed donors contained about 300 gigabases of sequencing data and 75 million to 100 million unique TCR sequences. What the authors observed across the whole study: A few of the identified cytomegalovirus-associated TCR beta chains were confirmed in vitro to be specific for cytomegalovirus antigens. An earlier analysis of roughly 570 of the donors showed that most TCR beta V segments appeared in productive rearrangements either about 87% or about 30% of the time, which broadly matched IMGT annotations. In this cohort, only TCR beta chains were sequenced, and detectable features were limited by the absence of alpha or paired-chain data. The presence/absence analyses assumed that sequencing depth was roughly uniform across donors, and that assumption may not be true. Because counts were too low, seventeen rarely observed V segments, including chromosome 9 orphons, were excluded from the earlier analysis of 587 of the donors. While some public TCRs were present in many individuals, most TCR sequences turned up only very rarely across donors. Several of the top co-occurrence clusters appeared to be linked to parvovirus B19, influenza, CMV and Epstein-Barr virus, according to a later analysis. Linkage disequilibrium might explain the correlated functional status among segregating V segments, but an unknown experimental factor could not be ruled out. HLA typing was unavailable for some donors at each locus, so association tests used only the typed subset. According to a later analysis, most CMV-associated TCR beta chains appeared to be HLA-restricted, and the HLA associations seemed to be driven largely by CMV exposure. Cytomegalovirus status was reported to be diagnosed by the classifier with high specificity and sensitivity in both the original and validation cohorts. In a later genetic analysis, fewer N-insertions in productive TCRs were reported among donors in an Asian-associated ancestry cluster than the roughly 700-donor mean. An association between a missense DCLRE1C variant and V-gene and J-gene trimming of TCR beta chains was found in a later genetic analysis and replicated in an independent cohort. A later analysis found that TCR association rates varied across HLA loci, with DRB1 alleles showing the most associated TCRs and HLA-C alleles the fewest. A cluster of highly shared sequence variants was judged likely to represent a technical artifact of the sequencing pipeline. A later analysis found that HLA-associated TCR beta chains were more clonally expanded and had lower generation probabilities than equally common non-associated chains. Immune exposure information for the cohort was limited to CMV serostatus. The study gave a list of some 150 TCR beta chains associated with cytomegalovirus. A later analysis associated 16,951 TCR beta sequences with specific HLA alleles at a false discovery rate of 0.05. The 87-base-pair reads could not distinguish some IMGT-functional V segments, including TRBV6-2 and TRBV6-3, so those segments were excluded. When HLA alleles, especially DR and DQ, strongly co-occurred, attributing TCR associations to individual alleles was difficult. It was suggested by the authors that the approach could potentially be generalized to other disease states and immunological phenotypes. A further reported finding was that TCR beta sequences accurately predicted the HLA-A and HLA-B alleles for most subjects in the first cohort.

The cohort was made up of approximately 670 healthy bone marrow donors. At the time of sampling, all cohort members were nominally healthy, though unrecorded immune exposures were likely present. The donor tested CMV seronegative and was one of the 352 seronegative cohort members. A peripheral blood sample was collected from each donor, and TCR beta sequencing was performed on peripheral blood mononuclear cells. The Qiagen DNeasy Blood Extraction Kit was used to extract genomic DNA from the blood cell samples. The CDR3 runs 15 residues from the cysteine to the phenylalanine. Only the CDR3 DNA is retained, 45 bases long and in frame from the first base. Taken from the germline V gene (reference sequence), the CDR1 and CDR2 loops are SSHAT and FNYEAQ. In regard to this clone: The antigen it recognizes is unknown. Germline is not matched at one junction end, which may reflect a read error.

The receptor library was made with the immunoSEQ multiplex PCR assay. For the multiplex PCR, a mixture combining 60 forward primers for TCR Vbeta segments and 13 reverse primers for TCR Jbeta segments was used. A multiplex PCR assay on genomic DNA amplified the CDR3 region of rearranged TCR beta genes. On the Illumina HiSeq System, the amplified TCR beta libraries were sequenced as 87-base-pair reads. As for how the authors treated the data: A later analysis tallied 75 million to 85 million unique TCR beta chains across the 650 to 750 repertoires, and about 10 million of those chains were shared by two or more donors. Raw reads were error-corrected and collapsed into unique sequences by a nearest-neighbor algorithm in which closely related sequences were merged to remove PCR and sequencing errors. Alignment of CDR3 sequences to IMGT reference sequences was used to assign V, D and J gene segments. Each retained sequence needed at least a six-nucleotide match to both a V gene segment and a J gene segment. Rearrangements were classified as productive when the CDR3 lacked stop codons and remained in frame with V and J, and all other rearrangements were classified as non-productive. Following IMGT convention, CDR3 was defined as the stretch from the second conserved V-encoded cysteine to the conserved J-encoded phenylalanine. Sequences without an unambiguous match to a single V gene segment were excluded from the earlier analysis of approximately 600 of the donors. In an earlier analysis of about 590 of the donors, a V segment was called functional when productive rearrangements were above 56.7%, and segregating when the standard deviation between donors exceeded 5%. A statistical classification framework was built to diagnose cytomegalovirus status from the catalog of TCR beta chain sequences. A later analysis assigned V and J genes by comparing TCR nucleotide sequences with IMGT/GENE-DB human TR gene sequences. Using the TCRdist pipeline, a later analysis assigned CDR3 sequences along with most-parsimonious VDJ recombination scenarios. In a later analysis, each TCR beta chain was defined by its CDR3 amino acid sequence together with its V-gene family, and reads without a unique V-gene family were excluded. A later analysis removed 550 to 650 highly shared, low-generation-probability nucleotide sequences to deal with suspected cross-contamination and a sequencing artifact. A later analysis calculated a clonal expansion index for each public chain from normalized within-repertoire ranks of inferred template counts. In a later analysis, generation probabilities were computed using a VDJ recombination model fitted to out-of-frame rearrangements, and the results were checked against IGoR. Hypergeometric tests were used in a later analysis to score TCR-TCR, TCR-HLA and TCR-CMV co-occurrence, with a repertoire-size bias correction applied to the TCR pairs. A later analysis estimated false discovery rates by permuting HLA or CMV assignments 20 times. In a later analysis, co-occurring TCRs were grouped using DBSCAN, with TCRdist sequence similarity added in when clustering inside HLA-allele-positive subsets. For co-occurrence clustering, repertoires with fewer than 30,000 or more than 120,000 public chains were excluded, along with a handful of repertoires with anomalous nucleotide sharing. The table was pulled from immuneACCESS by TCRdb, which kept in-frame rearrangements only. Such tables lose some clones; where checked, under half of the loss comes from unresolved V genes, and the rest has no known cause. V, J and clone size reflect that table, while D and trimming were determined from the DNA. The sample yields tens of thousands of clones; more than 60% were counted once. Jointly, the top ten make up approximately 2.1% of the sample.

The sample comprised PBMCs. Recombination connected TRBV7-7 to TRBJ2-1, and 8 junction bases match TRBD2. The sequence was obtained from a man in his forties in good health and CMV-seronegative. The nucleotides are TGTGCTAGCAGCTTAGTAGCGGGACCGTACAATGAGCAGTTCTTC. This sequence encodes CASSLVAGPYNEQFF.